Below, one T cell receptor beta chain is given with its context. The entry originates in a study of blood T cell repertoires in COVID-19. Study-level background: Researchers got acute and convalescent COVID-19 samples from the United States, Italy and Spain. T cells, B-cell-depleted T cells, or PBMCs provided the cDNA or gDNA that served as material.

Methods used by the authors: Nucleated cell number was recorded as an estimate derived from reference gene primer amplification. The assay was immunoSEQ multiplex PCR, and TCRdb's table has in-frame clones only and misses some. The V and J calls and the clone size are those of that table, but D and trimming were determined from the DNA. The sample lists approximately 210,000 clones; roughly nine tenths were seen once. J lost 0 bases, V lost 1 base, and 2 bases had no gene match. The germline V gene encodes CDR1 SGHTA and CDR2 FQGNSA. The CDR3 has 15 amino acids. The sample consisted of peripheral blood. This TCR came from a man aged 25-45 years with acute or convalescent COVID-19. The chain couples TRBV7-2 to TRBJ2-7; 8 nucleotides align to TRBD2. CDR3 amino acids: CASSLVAGGSYEQYF. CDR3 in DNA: TGTGCCAGCAGCTTAGTTGCGGGGGGCTCCTACGAGCAGTACTTC.